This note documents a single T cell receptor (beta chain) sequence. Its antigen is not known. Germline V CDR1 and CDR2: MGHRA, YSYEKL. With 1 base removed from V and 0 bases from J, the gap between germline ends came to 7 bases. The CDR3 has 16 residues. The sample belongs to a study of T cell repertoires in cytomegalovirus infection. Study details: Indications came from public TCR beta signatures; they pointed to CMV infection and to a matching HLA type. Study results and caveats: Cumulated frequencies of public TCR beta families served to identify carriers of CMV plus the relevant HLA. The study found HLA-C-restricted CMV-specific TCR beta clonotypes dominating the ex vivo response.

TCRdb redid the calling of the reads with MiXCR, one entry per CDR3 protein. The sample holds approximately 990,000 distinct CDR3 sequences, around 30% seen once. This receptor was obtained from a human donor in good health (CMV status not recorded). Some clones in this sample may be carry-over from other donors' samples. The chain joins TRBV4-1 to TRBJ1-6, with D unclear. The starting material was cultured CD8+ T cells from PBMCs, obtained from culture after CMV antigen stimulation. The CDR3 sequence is CASSQGKYSYNSPLHF. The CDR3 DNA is TGCGCCAGCAGCCAAGGGAAATACTCCTATAATTCACCCCTCCACTTT.